These 11 T cell receptor beta chains were sequenced from one sample in a study of blood T cell repertoires in COVID-19. Some clones are missing from TCRdb's copy, which holds only in-frame ones; the method was immunoSEQ multiplex PCR. The sample comprises some 140,000 clones, roughly nine tenths of which are singletons, and about 0.57% rests with the top ten. The sequenced sample was peripheral blood. The source of these receptors is a man aged 45-65 years with acute or convalescent COVID-19.

The chain has TRBV4-1 and TRBJ2-2; TRBD2 might be the D (5 bases). Germline V lookup: CDR1 MGHRA, CDR2 YSYEKL. The CDR3 has 15 amino acids. V shed 7 bases and J shed 4 bases, with 16 bases lying between them. The CDR3 DNA reads as TGCGCCAGCACTAAAGGGCCAAGCGGCACCGGGGAGCTGTTTTTT. Encoded protein: CASTKGPSGTGELFF.

This chain connects TRBV24-1 to TRBJ2-5, with D tentatively TRBD1 (6 bases). Germline assignment: CDR1 KGHDR and CDR2 SFDVKD. V gave up 3 bases and J gave up 4 bases, with 14 bases separating them. This CDR3 contains 15 residues. The CDR3, as DNA: TGTGCCACCAGTGATCCAAGGGGCAGGGGAGAGACCCAGTACTTC. It translates to CATSDPRGRGETQYF.

V gene TRBV5-1 combines with J gene TRBJ2-3; no definite D call. The CDR3 is made up of 11 amino acids. The germline CDR1 and CDR2 sequences are SGHRS and YFSETQ. V was cut by 4 bases and J by 6 bases, with 6 bases left in between. The CDR3 DNA reads as TGCGCCAGCAGCCCCGGGGATACGCAGTATTTT. Its translation is CASSPGDTQYF.

This chain joins TRBV7-9 and TRBJ1-1, with TRBD1 as a possible D gene (5 bases). Germline CDR1 is SEHNR and CDR2 is FQNEAQ (reference sequence). Trimming took 4 bases from V and 1 from J, leaving 10 bases between them. CDR3 length: 14 amino acids. The CDR3 region is CASSSTTGNTEAFF. The CDR3, as DNA: TGTGCCAGCAGCTCCACAACAGGGAACACTGAAGCTTTCTTT.

V is TRBV7-2 and J is TRBJ2-2; maybe TRBD1 (6 bases). This CDR3 comprises 14 residues. CDR1 and CDR2 (germline): SGHTA, FQGNSA. V lost 4 bases and J lost 5, with 11 bases in between. CDR3 sequence (DNA): TGTGCCAGCAGCTACGGACAGCGAACCGGGGAGCTGTTTTTT. Its protein is CASSYGQRTGELFF.

The genes are TRBV7-2 and TRBJ2-1, with 11 bases that match TRBD2. CDR3 length equals 19 residues. Germline loops: CDR1 SGHTA, CDR2 FQGNSA. The ends lost 2 bases at V and 1 base at J; junction bases unmatched: 10. For the CDR3, the DNA is TGTGCCAGCAGCTTACAAACCCGGACTAGCGGGCCTTCCTACAATGAGCAGTTCTTC. It specifies CASSLQTRTSGPSYNEQFF.

The rearrangement uses TRBV6-5 and TRBJ1-1; no reliable D call. CDR1 is MNHEY, CDR2 SVGAGI, per germline. V lost 0 bases and J lost 3, with 5 bases in between. This CDR3 spans 13 amino acids. DNA for the CDR3: TGTGCCAGCAGTTACTCGTATGACACTGAAGCTTTCTTT. Translating gives CASSYSYDTEAFF.

This clone was observed once. CDR3 DNA: TGTGCCTGGAGTCCGACCGGACAGGTTGAAGCTTTCTTT. Translated, it gives CAWSPTGQVEAFF. This chain links TRBV30 with TRBJ1-1, with 7 bases fitting TRBD1. CDR3 length equals 13 residues. Germline V lookup: CDR1 GTSNPN, CDR2 SVGIG (reference sequence). V was clipped by 2 bases and J by 7 bases; unmatched bases: 7.

The gene calls are TRBV9 and TRBJ1-2, with 7 nucleotides matching TRBD1. The J segment lost 4 bases and the V segment lost 0 bases, leaving 9 bases of the junction unmatched. CDR3 length: 16 residues. CDR1 and CDR2 (germline): SGDLS, YYNGEE. CDR3 sequence (DNA): TGTGCCAGCAGCGTAGCCCTGACAGGGTTGGGCTATGGCTACACCTTC. The encoded protein is CASSVALTGLGYGYTF.

The rearrangement joins TRBV7-7 to TRBJ2-7, with 10 positions matching TRBD1. From germline, CDR1 is SSHAT and CDR2 FNYEAQ (reference sequence). This CDR3 comprises 15 residues. With V trimmed by 5 bases and J by 4 bases, 8 bases remained unmatched. The CDR3 nucleotides are TGTGCCAGCAGCCCACTCGGGACAGGGGATTACGAGCAGTACTTC. Protein sequence: CASSPLGTGDYEQYF.

The J gene is TRBJ1-5, the V gene TRBV6-2 or TRBV6-3; 7 positions agree with TRBD1. Germline V CDR1 and CDR2: MNHEY, SVGEGT. This CDR3 spans 16 amino acids. V shed 5 bases, J shed 4 bases, and the junction held 11 bases outside the gene matches. The CDR3 here is CASSDTYGTDNQPQHF. The CDR3 region has the DNA TGTGCCAGCAGTGATACCTACGGGACAGATAATCAGCCCCAGCATTTT.